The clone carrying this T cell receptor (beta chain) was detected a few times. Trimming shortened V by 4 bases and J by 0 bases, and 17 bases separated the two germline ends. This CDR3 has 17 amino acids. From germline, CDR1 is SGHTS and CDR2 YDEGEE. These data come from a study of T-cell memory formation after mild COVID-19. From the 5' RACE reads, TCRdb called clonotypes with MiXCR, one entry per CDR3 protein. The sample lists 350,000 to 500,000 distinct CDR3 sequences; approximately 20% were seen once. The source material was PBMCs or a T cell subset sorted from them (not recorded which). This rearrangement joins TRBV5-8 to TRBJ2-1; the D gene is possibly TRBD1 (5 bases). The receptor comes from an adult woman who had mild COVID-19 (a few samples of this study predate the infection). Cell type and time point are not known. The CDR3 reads CASSDLRQTSSYNEQFF. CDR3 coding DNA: TGTGCCAGCAGCGATCTAAGACAGACAAGCTCCTACAATGAGCAGTTCTTC.